This T cell receptor (beta chain) was identified during a study of blood T cells in healthy people across ages. Study-wide results and limits: Getting older went along with TCR beta diversity per million T cells dropping roughly linearly.

CDR3 size: 14 residues. Trimming took off 6 bases at V and 3 bases at J, with 12 bases between the two ends. The study recruited healthy Caucasian donors from Russia who were aged roughly 6 to 100. Alongside a J-beta primer mix, a sample-barcoded 5' primer served in a second PCR lasting about 7 to 11 cycles. One entry per CDR3 protein results from TCRdb running MiXCR on the 5' RACE reads. Here the sample spans under 2 million distinct CDR3 sequences, 30% to 35% being singletons. This clonotype was observed a handful of times. Antigen: not known. This TCR was recovered from a woman aged 30 to 39 in good health. The sample consisted of blood. The rearrangement links TRBV12-3 or TRBV12-4 to TRBJ1-5; a possible D gene is TRBD1 (6 bases). CDR3 protein: CASRSGQLNQPQHF. The CDR3 DNA sequence: TGTGCCAGCAGATCCGGACAGCTCAATCAGCCCCAGCATTTT.